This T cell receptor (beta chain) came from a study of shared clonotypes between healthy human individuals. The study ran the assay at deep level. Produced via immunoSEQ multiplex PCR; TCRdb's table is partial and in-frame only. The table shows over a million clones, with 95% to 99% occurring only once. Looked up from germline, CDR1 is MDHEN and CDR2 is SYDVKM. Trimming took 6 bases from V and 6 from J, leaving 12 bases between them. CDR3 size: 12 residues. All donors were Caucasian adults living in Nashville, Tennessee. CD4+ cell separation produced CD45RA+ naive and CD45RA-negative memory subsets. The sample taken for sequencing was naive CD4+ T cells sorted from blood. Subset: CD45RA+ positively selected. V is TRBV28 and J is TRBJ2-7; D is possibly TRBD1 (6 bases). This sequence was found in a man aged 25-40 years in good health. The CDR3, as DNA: TGTGCCAGCAGGCGACAGGTCGGCGAGCAGTACTTC. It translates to CASRRQVGEQYF.